Below are 9 T cell receptor beta chains sequenced from a single sample in a study of neurological immune-mediated disorders. TCRdb re-derived calls from the 5' RACE reads in MiXCR, one entry per CDR3 protein. The top ten clones hold 20% to 25% of a sample with roughly 23,000 distinct CDR3 sequences, roughly a tenth of them seen once. Sequencing used PBMCs. These receptors were collected from a woman aged 60-70 years with HTLV-1-associated myelopathy (HAM/TSP).

The sample holds many counts of this clonotype. This chain uses TRBV6-5 with TRBJ1-2; possible D gene TRBD1, 5 bases. The V gene lost 10 bases and the J gene lost 2 bases, with 23 bases spanning the gap. CDR1 MNHEY and CDR2 SVGAGI come from the germline V gene. The CDR3 spans 16 residues. CDR3 bases: TGTGCCACCGTACCCGGCTGGGGGGTCCAAAACTATGGCTACACCTTC. Translating it yields CATVPGWGVQNYGYTF.

This clonotype occurred many times. The chain recombines TRBV7-9 with TRBJ2-7; a possible D gene is TRBD2 (7 bases). Germline CDR1 SEHNR, CDR2 FQNEAQ (reference sequence). The CDR3 has 14 residues. V was cut by 0 bases and J by 6 bases, with 12 bases left in between. CDR3 DNA: TGTGCCAGCAGCTTAGCGGGGGGGCCGATCGAGCAGTACTTC. This gives the protein CASSLAGGPIEQYF.

Ten or more counts support this clonotype. The chain joins TRBV30 to TRBJ1-2, with TRBD1 identical over 9 bases. The CDR3 is 13 amino acids. V lost 4 bases to trimming and J lost 8 bases; unmatched junction nucleotides: 8. Per germline, CDR1 GTSNPN and CDR2 SVGIG (reference sequence). CDR3 protein: CAWNLQGARGYTF. The DNA for the CDR3 is TGTGCCTGGAACTTACAGGGGGCGCGCGGCTACACCTTC. The entire variable domain, with the rest obtained from reference TRBV30 and TRBJ1-2, is as follows: SQTIHQWPATLVQPVGSPLSLECTVEGTSNPNLYWYRQAAGRGLQLLFYSVGIGQISSEVPQNLSASRPQDRQFILSSKKLLLSDSGFYLCAWNLQGARGYTFGSGTRLTVV.

This clonotype was seen many times. The genes are TRBV7-2 and TRBJ1-2; D is uncertain. V shed 0 bases and J shed 4 bases, with 6 bases lying between them. CDR1 is SGHTA, CDR2 FQGNSA, per germline. This CDR3 is built from 13 residues. CDR3 region: CASSLALSYGYTF. CDR3 sequence (DNA): TGTGCCAGCAGCTTAGCCCTCAGCTATGGCTACACCTTC. Together with reference TRBV7-2 and TRBJ1-2, the CDR3 gives the full variable domain: GAGVSQSPSNKVTEKGKDVELRCDPISGHTALYWYRQSLGQGLEFLIYFQGNSAPDKSGLPSDRFSAERTGGSVSTLTIQRTQQEDSAVYLCASSLALSYGYTFGSGTRLTVV.

In this sample, this clonotype turned up many times. The rearrangement uses TRBV20-1 and TRBJ1-1; D is unclear. The ends were cut back, 4 bases at V and 5 bases at J, with 8 bases in the middle. This CDR3 has 11 residues. The germline V gene has CDR1 DFQATT and CDR2 SNEGSKA (reference sequence). The CDR3 loop reads CSATPITEAFF. The CDR3 nucleotides read TGCAGTGCTACACCGATTACTGAAGCTTTCTTT.

This clonotype occurred many times. The chain links TRBV7-2 to TRBJ1-1; unclear D gene. The germline gives CDR1 SGHTA, CDR2 FQGNSA. Between the trimmed V and J ends, which lost 6 bases and 5 bases, there was a span of 7 bases. The CDR3 spans 11 residues. The CDR3 DNA follows: TGTGCCAGCAGACCGAATACTGAAGCTTTCTTT. Translating gives CASRPNTEAFF.

This clonotype was counted ten times or more. The chain uses TRBV5-1 and TRBJ2-3, with TRBD1 matching over 9 bases. Germline V gene lookup returns CDR1 SGHRS and CDR2 YFSETQ. The CDR3 length is 16 residues. J gave up 0 bases and V 4 bases, and 6 bases lay outside the gene matches. CDR3 DNA sequence: TGCGCCAGCAGCCTACAGGGGGCCACTAGCACAGATACGCAGTATTTT. Protein product: CASSLQGATSTDTQYF. The whole variable domain, filled in from reference TRBV5-1 and TRBJ2-3, reads KAGVTQTPRYLIKTRGQQVTLSCSPISGHRSVSWYQQTPGQGLQFLFEYFSETQRNKGNFPGRFSGRQFSNSRSEMNVSTLELGDSALYLCASSLQGATSTDTQYFGPGTRLTVL.

The table lists this clonotype with many counts. V usage is TRBV5-1 and J usage is TRBJ1-1, with D hard to call. This CDR3 contains 15 residues. V lost 3 bases and J 3 bases, leaving 15 bases between the germline ends. The germline CDR1 and CDR2 sequences are SGHRS and YFSETQ. CDR3 in amino acids: CASSSEITRHTEAFF. The CDR3 nucleotides are TGCGCCAGCAGCTCCGAAATAACGCGGCACACTGAAGCTTTCTTT.

This clonotype has a count of ten or more. The chain is built from TRBV5-1 and TRBJ2-7, with 9 positions matching TRBD1. The CDR3 is made up of 15 amino acids. Germline CDR1 and CDR2: SGHRS and YFSETQ. The trim removed 0 bases at V and 3 bases at J, leaving 4 bases unmatched. The CDR3 DNA follows: TGCGCCAGCAGCTTGGCGGTGGACAGGGGCTACGAGCAGTACTTC. Its protein is CASSLAVDRGYEQYF.